The entry below describes one T cell receptor beta chain. This clonotype was seen at least ten times. Its recognized antigen is unknown. No clone much larger than this one lies a single base away; base qualities are absent. The sample is drawn from a study of human T cells and chemical hapten exposure listed by TCRdb under 2021. Turning to the overall study: For sensitization, 2% DPC in acetone was applied to a 2 cm by 2 cm area of upper inner arm skin. Throughout the study period of around 25 weeks, patients also received therapeutic DPC doses to the scalp every week. Patch testing on the upper back used Finn chambers containing 0.01% DPC, with scoring done after 6 days according to International Contact Dermatitis Research Group standards. The patient cohort, mostly female, included alopecia areata with under or over 50% scalp involvement, alopecia totalis and alopecia universalis. The libraries were sequenced as a pool, and the TCR yield per sample differed mostly because of small variations in library volumes within the pool. In alopecia patients, the study followed how the peripheral blood TCR repertoire changed in vivo over primary and secondary sensitization to diphenylcyclopropenone (DPC), a hapten. Patient blood was sampled pre-sensitization (week 0) and at 2, 6 and about 24 weeks after DPC sensitization. Approximately 30 alopecia patients provided blood for TCR sequencing at one to four time points (pre-sensitization, 2, 6 and 24 weeks). Overall study results and their limits: Because every patient had alopecia, a presumed autoimmune disease, the patients' immune response might differ from that of healthy individuals. The number of TCRs above 1 in 1000 frequency did not change with DPC sensitization; there was no evidence of global repertoire structure alterations. Significantly more large CDR3 similarity clusters were formed by expanded TCRs than by pre-sensitization or healthy control sets, consistent with antigen-driven responses. Patch test score was positively correlated with the number of PT1 expanded TCRs, with significance at thresholds 8, 16 and 32 but not at 4. After repeated subsampling, the strength of the expansion versus patch-test correlation and the threshold at which it became significant changed.

In light of the paper, this sample's time point label describes: pre-sensitization, week 0. The treatment or condition label for this specimen denotes: therapeutic diphenylcyclopropenone sensitization with weekly scalp DPC. At each patch-test visit, blood was drawn before the patch test was applied. Patients were considered eligible if aged 18 to 70, diagnosed with alopecia and deemed suitable for DPC therapy, and patients were excluded if pregnant. Total RNA was isolated from unfractionated whole blood collected in Tempus Blood RNA tubes. Trimming takes 2 bases from V and 8 bases from J, and the germline ends sit 12 bases apart. From cysteine to phenylalanine, the CDR3 is 14 amino acids long. Solely the CDR3 DNA is kept, with 42 bases framed from the first base. From the germline V gene (reference sequence), CDR1 is SEHNR and CDR2 is FQNEAQ. Library construction relied on RACE. Reads for this sample came from a NextSeq 500. During library preparation, unique molecular identifiers were attached to individual cDNA molecules so that TCRs could be counted in a quantitative, reproducible way. From each blood RNA sample, both TCR alpha and TCR beta chains were sequenced. On the study's bioinformatics: The median number of TCRs per sample was 85,000 to 100,000, ranging from about 20,000 to 750,000. V, J and CDR3 annotation of the TCR reads was performed with the Decombinator software suite. To make PS versus PT1 abundance plots, every sample was subsampled to the same number of TCRs (28,000). Expanded TCRs were defined as absent before sensitization and observed at least eight times at the 2-week time point. TCRdb's own reprocessing of the public reads used fastp at Q25 and MiXCR and kept productive beta chains. Each entry merges the rows of one CDR3 protein and shows their most common DNA and genes. In this record, the V and J calls reflect TCRdb's handling and not the investigators' own analysis. The sample table lists 85,000 to 130,000 distinct CDR3 sequences, 9.5% to 15% of them with a count of one. The ten top clones hold around 1.6% of the sample.

The rearrangement combines TRBV7-9 with TRBJ1-4, with the D segment identity uncertain. The clonotype comes from a woman between 45 and 60 years old with alopecia areata. Some clones in this sample may be carry-over from other donors' samples. Here the sequenced sample was whole blood, taken in connection with sensitization to the hapten diphenylcyclopropenone (DPC). The nucleotides are TGTGCCAGCAGCTTATCGGCGTCCGGAGAAAAACTGTTTTTT. It encodes CASSLSASGEKLFF.